This section outlines one T cell receptor beta chain sequence together with its context. Antigen unknown. Germline CDR1 reads GTSNPN; CDR2 reads SVGIG (reference sequence). This CDR3 contains 16 residues. The germline V and J ends were trimmed by 3 bases and 2 bases, with 17 bases remaining between them. The sample is drawn from a study of T cell responses to AZD1222 COVID-19 vaccine. TCRdb's table, derived via immunoSEQ multiplex PCR, lists solely in-frame clones and lacks some. Here the sample spans roughly 120,000 clones, 85% to 95% being singletons. General observations from the study: Seropositive status at baseline applied to only five to seven AZD1222 recipients. Repertoire sampling happened only post peak T cell response.

The chain links TRBV30 to TRBJ1-5; D may be TRBD1 (6 bases). This clonotype was obtained from an adult in good health. This sample comprised peripheral blood, obtained on day 0 of AZD1222 vaccination. CDR3 in amino acids: CAWRLTGGLGNQPQHF. CDR3 nucleotide sequence: TGTGCCTGGAGACTCACCGGGGGGCTGGGCAATCAGCCCCAGCATTTT.